This T cell receptor beta chain is drawn from a study of blood T cells in healthy people across ages. Germline CDR1 reads LGHDT; CDR2 reads YNNKEL (reference sequence). The CDR3 has 12 amino acids. The ends lost 6 bases at V and 11 bases at J; junction bases unmatched: 7. Together with a sample-barcoded 5' primer, a J-beta primer mix was included in a second PCR lasting about 7 to 11 cycles. Each CDR3 protein is one row after TCRdb ran MiXCR on the 5' RACE reads. The sample has 600,000 to 800,000 distinct CDR3 sequences; under 25% are singletons. V and J are TRBV3-1 and TRBJ2-1; 7 bases are shared with TRBD2. Material for sequencing was blood. The clonotype originates from a man aged 65-85 years in good health. The CDR3 DNA follows: TGTGCCAGCAGGCTTTCCGGGACTAAGCAGTTCTTC. The encoded protein is CASRLSGTKQFF.